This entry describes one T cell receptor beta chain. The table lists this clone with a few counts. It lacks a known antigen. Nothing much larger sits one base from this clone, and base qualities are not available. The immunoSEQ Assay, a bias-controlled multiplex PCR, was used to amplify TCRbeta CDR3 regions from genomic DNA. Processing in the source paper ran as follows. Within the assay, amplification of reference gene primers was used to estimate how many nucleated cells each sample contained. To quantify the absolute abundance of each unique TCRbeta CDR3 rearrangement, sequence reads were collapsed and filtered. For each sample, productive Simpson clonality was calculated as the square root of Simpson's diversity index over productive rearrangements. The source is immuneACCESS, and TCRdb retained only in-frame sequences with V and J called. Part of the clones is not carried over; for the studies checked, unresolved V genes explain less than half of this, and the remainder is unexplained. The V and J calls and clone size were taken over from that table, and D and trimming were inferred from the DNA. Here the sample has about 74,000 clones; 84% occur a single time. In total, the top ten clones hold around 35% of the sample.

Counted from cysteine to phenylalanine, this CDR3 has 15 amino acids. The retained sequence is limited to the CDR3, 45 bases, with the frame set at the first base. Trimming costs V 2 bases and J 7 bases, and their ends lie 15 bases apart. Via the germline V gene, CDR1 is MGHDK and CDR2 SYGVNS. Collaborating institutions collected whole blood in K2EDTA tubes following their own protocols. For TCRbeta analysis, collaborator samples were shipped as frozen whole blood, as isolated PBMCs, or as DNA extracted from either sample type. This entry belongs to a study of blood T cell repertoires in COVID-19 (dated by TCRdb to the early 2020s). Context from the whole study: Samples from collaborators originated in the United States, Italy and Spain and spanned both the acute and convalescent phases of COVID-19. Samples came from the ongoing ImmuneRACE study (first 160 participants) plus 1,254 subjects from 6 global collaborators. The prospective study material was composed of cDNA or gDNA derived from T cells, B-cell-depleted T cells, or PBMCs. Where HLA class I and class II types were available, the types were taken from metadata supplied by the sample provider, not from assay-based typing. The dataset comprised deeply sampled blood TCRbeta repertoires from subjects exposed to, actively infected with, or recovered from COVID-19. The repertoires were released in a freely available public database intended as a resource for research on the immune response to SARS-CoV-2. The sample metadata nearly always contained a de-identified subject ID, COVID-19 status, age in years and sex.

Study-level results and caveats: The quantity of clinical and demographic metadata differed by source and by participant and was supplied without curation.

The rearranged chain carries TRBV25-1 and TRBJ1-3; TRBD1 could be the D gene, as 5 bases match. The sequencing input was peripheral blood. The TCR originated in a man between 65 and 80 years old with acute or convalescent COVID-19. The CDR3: CASSERGELWNTIYF. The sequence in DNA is TGTGCCAGCAGTGAACGGGGGGAACTCTGGAACACCATATATTTT.